This TCR beta chain was identified during a study of yellow fever vaccine responses in identical twins. Findings of the study overall: Convergence reportedly seemed to mark part of the twins' vaccine T cell response, with personalization marking the rest.

TCRdb reprocessed the RT-PCR reads with MiXCR, giving one entry per CDR3 protein. The sample lists 30,000 to 40,000 distinct CDR3 sequences; about three fifths were seen once. With respect to this clonotype: Its antigen is unknown.

Specimen: T cells from blood (PBMCs), unsorted or a sorted subset (not recorded which), collected before or after yellow fever vaccination (not recorded which). This receptor was identified in a woman between 18 and 29 years old who received the yellow fever vaccine.

This CDR3 is CASRTGTASSTDTQYF. The DNA of the CDR3 is TGTGCCAGCAGAACCGGGACCGCCTCTAGCACAGATACGCAGTATTTT. V and J are TRBV12-3 or TRBV12-4 and TRBJ2-3, with D perhaps TRBD1 or TRBD2 (5 bases each). The CDR3 length is 16 residues. Trimming left V 6 bases short and J 0 bases short, with 16 bases between.